This is a list of T cell receptor beta chains from one sample in a study of OX40 agonist ivuxolimab in advanced cancers. Some clones are missing from TCRdb's copy, which holds only in-frame ones; the method was immunoSEQ multiplex PCR. The top ten clones hold around 2.7% of a sample with tens of thousands of clones, roughly 82% of them seen once. Sequences were derived from CD4+ or CD8+ T cells sorted from blood, sampled in a trial of the OX40 agonist ivuxolimab. The source is an adult with an advanced solid tumor such as melanoma, head and neck, liver or kidney cancer. Both conserved end residues are part of each CDR3. A D gene is named only where the DNA matches it firmly. Clone size appears in some rows only: once, few, many, or a class for an expanded clone.

>TRBJ2-5|TRBV5-1|.|.|14
CASSGGGGRETQYF
TGCGCCAGCAGCGGAGGGGGCGGCCGGGAGACCCAGTACTTC
>TRBJ1-5|TRBV11-2|.|.|13
CASSSAQGQPQHF
TGTGCCAGCAGCTCCGCGCAGGGGCAGCCCCAGCATTTT
>TRBJ2-2|TRBV6-1|TRBD2|.|15
CASSEASGRIGELFF
TGTGCCAGCAGTGAAGCTAGCGGGAGAATCGGGGAGCTGTTTTTT
>TRBJ1-4|TRBV9|.|.|13
CAGYSGWNEKLFF
TGTGCCGGATACAGTGGTTGGAATGAAAAACTGTTTTTT
>TRBJ1-1|TRBV11-2|.|once|13
CASSLGGNTEAFF
TGTGCCAGCAGCTTAGGTGGGAACACTGAAGCTTTCTTT
>TRBJ2-5|TRBV10-3|TRBD2|.|15
CAISAGLAALETQYF
TGTGCCATCAGTGCCGGACTAGCGGCTTTAGAGACCCAGTACTTC
>TRBJ2-2|TRBV4-2|.|.|15
CASSQDLASPGELFF
TGTGCCAGCAGCCAAGATCTGGCTAGCCCCGGGGAGCTGTTTTTT
>TRBJ1-2|TRBV19|.|.|14
CASSIRVANYGYTF
TGTGCCAGTAGTATACGAGTAGCTAACTATGGCTACACCTTC
>TRBJ2-1|TRBV4-2|TRBD2|.|16
CASSQGLAGDYNEQFF
TGTGCCAGCAGCCAAGGGCTAGCGGGAGACTACAATGAGCAGTTCTTC
>TRBJ2-3|TRBV7-3|.|.|16
CASSLTIGQGTDTQYF
TGTGCCAGCAGCTTAACTATTGGGCAGGGTACAGATACGCAGTATTTT
>TRBJ1-2|TRBV19|TRBD1|once|16
CASSIHTGVIDYGYTF
TGTGCCAGTAGTATCCACACAGGGGTTATTGACTATGGCTACACCTTC
>TRBJ1-6|TRBV7-3|.|.|17
CASSPYRWGRHNSPLHF
TGTGCCAGCAGCCCATACAGATGGGGGAGGCATAATTCACCCCTCCACTTT
>TRBJ1-1|TRBV15|.|.|12
CATSKTNTEAFF
TGTGCCACCAGCAAAACAAACACTGAAGCTTTCTTT
>TRBJ2-5|TRBV12-5|TRBD1|.|15
CASGWGQGITETQYF
TGTGCTAGTGGTTGGGGACAGGGTATTACGGAGACCCAGTACTTC
>TRBJ1-2|TRBV6-5|.|.|15
CASSRMGTRLMGYTF
TGTGCCAGCAGCCGGATGGGGACAAGGCTAATGGGCTACACCTTC
>TRBJ2-7|TRBV10-3|TRBD1|.|14
CAIRWGTGASEQYF
TGTGCCATCAGGTGGGGGACAGGGGCTTCCGAGCAGTACTTC
>TRBJ2-1|TRBV7-9|TRBD1|few|16
CASSPQTGNSYNEQFF
TGTGCCAGCAGCCCCCAGACAGGGAACTCCTACAATGAGCAGTTCTTC
>TRBJ2-7|TRBV4-3|.|once|15
CASSQEPASTYEQYF
TGCGCCAGCAGCCAAGAACCGGCCAGTACCTACGAGCAGTACTTC
>TRBJ2-1|TRBV7-9|TRBD2|.|17
CASSRTLTSWDYNEQFF
TGTGCCAGCAGCCGAACCCTGACTAGCTGGGACTACAATGAGCAGTTCTTC
>TRBJ1-5|TRBV6-5|.|.|15
CASSRSADSNQPQHF
TGTGCCAGCAGTCGGTCAGCAGATAGCAATCAGCCCCAGCATTTT
>TRBJ1-2|TRBV30|TRBD1|.|14
CAWKRQGGDYGYTF
TGTGCCTGGAAAAGACAGGGGGGGGACTATGGCTACACCTTC
>TRBJ2-2|TRBV9|.|.|14
CASSSGQYTGELFF
TGTGCCAGCAGCTCGGGACAATACACCGGGGAGCTGTTTTTT
>TRBJ1-2|TRBV20-1|.|.|11
CSFRGTAGYTF
TGCAGTTTCCGGGGGACGGCGGGCTACACCTTC
>TRBJ2-2|TRBV5-1|TRBD2|few|16
CASSTTTSPGTGELFF
TGCGCCAGCAGCACAACGACTAGCCCGGGAACCGGGGAGCTGTTTTTT